This is a list of T cell receptor beta chains from one sample in a study of T cells in Graves' hyperthyroidism and ophthalmopathy. TCRdb called the multiplex PCR reads again in MiXCR, with one record for every CDR3 protein. Altogether 92,000 or so distinct CDR3 sequences are present, about 51% being singletons, with the ten largest covering 27%. Material for sequencing was blood. Receptors were obtained from a woman aged 40 to 50 with Graves' hyperthyroidism. Both conserved end residues are part of each CDR3. Each record gives: D gene, J gene, clone size, V gene, CDR3 length, CDR3 DNA, CDR3 protein. The D gene is left open where the match is weak. Clone sizes are given selectively: once, few, many, or a class where the clone is expanded.

D: NA
J: TRBJ2-2
size: many
V: TRBV4-1
length: 18
DNA: TGCGCCAGCAGCCAAAGTCCCTCCGAGCCTCCGAACACCGGGGAGCTGTTTTTT
CDR3: CASSQSPSEPPNTGELFF

D: NA
J: TRBJ1-3
size: many
V: TRBV7-6
length: 14
DNA: TGTGCCAGCAGCTTGACCGCCTCTGGAAACACCATATATTTT
CDR3: CASSLTASGNTIYF

D: TRBD1
J: TRBJ2-5
size: NA
V: TRBV20-1
length: 14
DNA: TGCAGTGCTTCCGGGACAGGGATCCAAGAGACCCAGTACTTC
CDR3: CSASGTGIQETQYF

D: TRBD2
J: TRBJ2-7
size: many
V: TRBV29-1
length: 14
DNA: TGCAGCGTTGAAGGACTAGCGGGAATGGGAGAGCAGTACTTC
CDR3: CSVEGLAGMGEQYF

D: NA
J: TRBJ2-3
size: many
V: TRBV9
length: 16
DNA: TGTGCCAGCAGCGTAGGGAGCGTACCTAGCACAGATACGCAGTATTTT
CDR3: CASSVGSVPSTDTQYF

D: NA
J: TRBJ2-6
size: many
V: TRBV9
length: 18
DNA: TGTGCCAGCAGCCCACTCCCCTCTGGGGAGGTTGGGGCCAACGTCCTGACTTTC
CDR3: CASSPLPSGEVGANVLTF

D: TRBD1
J: TRBJ2-5
size: NA
V: TRBV4-2
length: 16
DNA: TGTGCCAGCAGCCAAGAGAGAGGACAGGGCGGAGAGACCCAGTACTTC
CDR3: CASSQERGQGGETQYF

D: NA
J: TRBJ2-2
size: many
V: TRBV7-2
length: 16
DNA: TGTGCCAGCAGCTTGGGGACCGGGAGGAACACCGGGGAGCTGTTTTTT
CDR3: CASSLGTGRNTGELFF

D: TRBD2
J: TRBJ2-2
size: many
V: TRBV20-1
length: 14
DNA: TGCAGTGCTAGAGAACTAGCGGGAACCGGGGAGCTGTTTTTT
CDR3: CSARELAGTGELFF

D: NA
J: TRBJ1-4
size: many
V: TRBV7-2
length: 14
DNA: TGTGCCAGCAGGGTAGGGGGGTCTAATGAAAAACTGTTTTTT
CDR3: CASRVGGSNEKLFF

D: NA
J: TRBJ1-1
size: NA
V: TRBV29-1
length: 12
DNA: TGCAGCGTTGGGGGGCGGAACACTGAAGCTTTCTTT
CDR3: CSVGGRNTEAFF

D: NA
J: TRBJ2-6
size: NA
V: TRBV29-1
length: 13
DNA: TGCAGCGTGGCGGGGCCGGGGGCCAACGTCCTGACTTTC
CDR3: CSVAGPGANVLTF

D: NA
J: TRBJ1-2
size: NA
V: TRBV20-1
length: 17
DNA: NA
CDR3: CSASVDEQYFELYGYTF

D: NA
J: TRBJ1-2
size: few
V: TRBV7-2
length: 14
DNA: TGTGCCAGCTCACCTCGGAGGGGGACTCATGGCTACACCTTC
CDR3: CASSPRRGTHGYTF

D: TRBD2
J: TRBJ2-2
size: NA
V: TRBV7-9
length: 16
DNA: TGTGCCAGCAGCCACACTAGCGGGAGAGCGAACGGGGAGCTGTTTTTT
CDR3: CASSHTSGRANGELFF

D: TRBD2
J: TRBJ2-2
size: many
V: TRBV2
length: 14
DNA: TGTGCCAGGAGGACTAGCGACAACACCGGGGAGCTGTTTTTT
CDR3: CARRTSDNTGELFF

D: TRBD1
J: TRBJ1-2
size: many
V: TRBV6-5
length: 15
DNA: TGTGCCAGCAGTAAGGGGGACAGCTTCCCGTATGGCTACACCTTC
CDR3: CASSKGDSFPYGYTF

D: NA
J: TRBJ2-7
size: many
V: TRBV7-2
length: 16
DNA: TGTGCCAGCAGCTTAGGAGGGGGGGCCGTATCCTACGAGCAGTACTTC
CDR3: CASSLGGGAVSYEQYF

D: NA
J: TRBJ2-3
size: few
V: TRBV7-8
length: 14
DNA: TGTGCCAGCAGCCCAGGCAGGAGCACAGATACGCAGTATTTT
CDR3: CASSPGRSTDTQYF

D: NA
J: TRBJ2-5
size: NA
V: TRBV6-1
length: 13
DNA: TGTGCCAGCAGCGCCGGCAGGGAAGAGACCCAGTACTTC
CDR3: CASSAGREETQYF

D: NA
J: TRBJ1-5
size: NA
V: TRBV10-3
length: 14
DNA: TGTGCCAGCAGTGAGACAGCAAGCAATCAGCCCCAGCATTTT
CDR3: CASSETASNQPQHF

D: TRBD2
J: TRBJ2-7
size: NA
V: TRBV7-8
length: 16
DNA: TGTGCCAGCAGCTTTACCCCTAGCGGGAGCTCCTACGAGCAGTACTTC
CDR3: CASSFTPSGSSYEQYF

D: NA
J: TRBJ2-5
size: many
V: TRBV20-1
length: 13
DNA: TGCAGTGCTAGAGATGGAGGGTCAGGGACCCAGTACTTC
CDR3: CSARDGGSGTQYF

D: NA
J: TRBJ2-5
size: NA
V: TRBV5-1
length: 14
DNA: TGCGCCAGCAGCTTGGGGGTGACCCAAGAGACCCAGTACTTC
CDR3: CASSLGVTQETQYF

D: NA
J: TRBJ1-6
size: NA
V: TRBV6-1
length: 16
DNA: TGTGCCAGCAGTACACAGGAGTCCCTTCGGAATTCACCCCTCCACTTT
CDR3: CASSTQESLRNSPLHF

D: NA
J: TRBJ1-1
size: NA
V: TRBV9
length: 14
DNA: TGTGCCAGCAGAGGTGAAGGGGGGTCCACTGAAGCTTTCTTT
CDR3: CASRGEGGSTEAFF

D: TRBD1
J: TRBJ1-5
size: NA
V: TRBV2
length: 13
DNA: TGTGCTAACCCCGGGACAGGGGATCAGCCCCAGCATTTT
CDR3: CANPGTGDQPQHF

D: NA
J: TRBJ2-3
size: NA
V: TRBV7-9
length: 17
DNA: TGTGCCAGCAGCTCCCTGATCGGGGCGGGAAGAGCAGATACGCAGTATTTT
CDR3: CASSSLIGAGRADTQYF

D: TRBD1
J: TRBJ1-1
size: NA
V: TRBV7-7
length: 14
DNA: TGTGCCAGCAGCTTAGCTAGGGTGGACAGGGTGGCTTTCTTT
CDR3: CASSLARVDRVAFF

D: NA
J: TRBJ1-1
size: many
V: TRBV7-2
length: 14
DNA: TGTGCCAGCAGCTTTGGGTTGAGGCACACTGAAGCTTTCTTT
CDR3: CASSFGLRHTEAFF

D: NA
J: TRBJ1-4
size: many
V: TRBV5-1
length: 14
DNA: TGCGCCAGCAGCTTGGGGGACGTTAATGAAAAACTGTTTTTT
CDR3: CASSLGDVNEKLFF

D: NA
J: TRBJ1-2
size: few
V: TRBV29-1
length: 14
DNA: TGCAGCGTTGACCCGAACGATTATAACTATGGCTACACCTTC
CDR3: CSVDPNDYNYGYTF

D: TRBD1
J: TRBJ1-4
size: NA
V: TRBV4-3
length: 16
DNA: TGCGCCAGCAGCCAAGCGCGGAGACAGGGAGGCGAAAAACTGTTTTTT
CDR3: CASSQARRQGGEKLFF

D: NA
J: TRBJ2-7
size: many
V: TRBV4-3
length: 14
DNA: TGCGCCAGCAGCCAAGAGACTGACTCCTACGAGCAGTACTTC
CDR3: CASSQETDSYEQYF

D: TRBD1
J: TRBJ2-1
size: many
V: TRBV29-1
length: 12
DNA: TGCAGCGTTGTCAAGACAGGGTGGGAGCAGTTCTTC
CDR3: CSVVKTGWEQFF

D: TRBD1
J: TRBJ2-5
size: NA
V: TRBV13
length: 12
DNA: TGCGCCAGCAGCTTGAGGGACAGGACCCAGTACTTC
CDR3: CASSLRDRTQYF

D: TRBD1
J: TRBJ1-5
size: NA
V: TRBV7-9
length: 19
DNA: TGTGCCAGCAGCTTGGAGCCTTCCGCGACAGGGAATAGCAATCAGCCCCAGCATTTT
CDR3: CASSLEPSATGNSNQPQHF

D: NA
J: TRBJ2-7
size: NA
V: TRBV29-1
length: 13
DNA: TGCAGCGTTGGACTATCTCGGCACTACGAGCAGTACTTC
CDR3: CSVGLSRHYEQYF

D: TRBD2
J: TRBJ2-5
size: many
V: TRBV18
length: 14
DNA: TGTGCCAGCTCACCCTGGTCTAGCGGAGAGACCCAGTACTTC
CDR3: CASSPWSSGETQYF

D: NA
J: TRBJ1-1
size: NA
V: TRBV29-1
length: 12
DNA: TGCAGCGTTGAAGGGCACGCTGGGGAAGCTTTCTTT
CDR3: CSVEGHAGEAFF

D: TRBD2
J: TRBJ2-5
size: NA
V: TRBV29-1
length: 14
DNA: TGCAGCGTTGATCAGAGACTAGCGGCAAGGACCCAGTACTTC
CDR3: CSVDQRLAARTQYF

D: TRBD1
J: TRBJ2-5
size: NA
V: TRBV7-8
length: 15
DNA: TGTGCCAGCAGCTTAGGGGGACAGGGTCGGGAGACCCAGTACTTC
CDR3: CASSLGGQGRETQYF

D: TRBD1
J: TRBJ1-2
size: NA
V: TRBV25-1
length: 15
DNA: TGTGCCAGCAGTGGGCAACTTGGGACAGGGGATGGCTACACCTTC
CDR3: CASSGQLGTGDGYTF

D: NA
J: TRBJ2-5
size: many
V: TRBV29-1
length: 11
DNA: TGCAGCGCCCAGGGGATGGGGGCCCAGTACTTC
CDR3: CSAQGMGAQYF

D: NA
J: TRBJ1-2
size: NA
V: TRBV15
length: 15
DNA: TGTGCCACCAGCAGAGCCGGCAGGGGAAACTATGGCTACACCTTC
CDR3: CATSRAGRGNYGYTF

D: NA
J: TRBJ1-1
size: many
V: TRBV12-3/TRBV12-4
length: 13
DNA: TGTGCCAGCACCAGGTTATTAAACACTGAAGCTTTCTTT
CDR3: CASTRLLNTEAFF

D: TRBD1
J: TRBJ1-1
size: many
V: TRBV20-1
length: 14
DNA: TGCAGTGCCGACCAAGGGGGCGGGGCCACTGAAGCTTTCTTT
CDR3: CSADQGGGATEAFF

D: TRBD1
J: TRBJ2-5
size: many
V: TRBV12-3/TRBV12-4
length: 14
DNA: TGTGCCAGCAGTCAGGGGGTACGGCAAGAGACCCAGTACTTC
CDR3: CASSQGVRQETQYF

D: TRBD2
J: TRBJ2-5
size: NA
V: TRBV5-4
length: 17
DNA: TGTGCCAGCAGCTTGGAGGGTTGGGGACTAGCCCAAGAGACCCAGTACTTC
CDR3: CASSLEGWGLAQETQYF

D: NA
J: TRBJ1-5
size: once
V: TRBV9
length: 12
DNA: TGTGCCAGCCGCCGAGGGGGAAAGACCCAGCATTTT
CDR3: CASRRGGKTQHF

D: NA
J: TRBJ1-6
size: NA
V: TRBV10-3
length: 13
DNA: TGTGCCATCGTAGGGGATCGCAATTCACCCCTCCACTTT
CDR3: CAIVGDRNSPLHF

D: TRBD1
J: TRBJ2-5
size: NA
V: TRBV20-1
length: 14
DNA: TGCAGTGCTCCCGGGACAGGGAGGCAAGAGACCCAGTACTTC
CDR3: CSAPGTGRQETQYF